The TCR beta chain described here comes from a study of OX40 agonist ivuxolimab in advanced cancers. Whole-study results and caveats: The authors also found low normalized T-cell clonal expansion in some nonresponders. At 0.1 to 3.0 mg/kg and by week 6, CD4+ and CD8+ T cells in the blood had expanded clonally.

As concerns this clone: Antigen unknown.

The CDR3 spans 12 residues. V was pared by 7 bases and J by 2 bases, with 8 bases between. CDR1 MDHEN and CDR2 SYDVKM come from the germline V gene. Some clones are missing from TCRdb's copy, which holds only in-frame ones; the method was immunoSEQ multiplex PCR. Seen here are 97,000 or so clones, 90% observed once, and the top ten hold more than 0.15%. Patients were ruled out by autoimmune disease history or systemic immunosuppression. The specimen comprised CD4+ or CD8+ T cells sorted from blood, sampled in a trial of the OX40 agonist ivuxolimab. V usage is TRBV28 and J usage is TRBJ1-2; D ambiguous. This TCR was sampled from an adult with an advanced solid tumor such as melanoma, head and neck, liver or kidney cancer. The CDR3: CASKDSNYGYTF. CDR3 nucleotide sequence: TGTGCCAGCAAAGACTCCAACTATGGCTACACCTTC.